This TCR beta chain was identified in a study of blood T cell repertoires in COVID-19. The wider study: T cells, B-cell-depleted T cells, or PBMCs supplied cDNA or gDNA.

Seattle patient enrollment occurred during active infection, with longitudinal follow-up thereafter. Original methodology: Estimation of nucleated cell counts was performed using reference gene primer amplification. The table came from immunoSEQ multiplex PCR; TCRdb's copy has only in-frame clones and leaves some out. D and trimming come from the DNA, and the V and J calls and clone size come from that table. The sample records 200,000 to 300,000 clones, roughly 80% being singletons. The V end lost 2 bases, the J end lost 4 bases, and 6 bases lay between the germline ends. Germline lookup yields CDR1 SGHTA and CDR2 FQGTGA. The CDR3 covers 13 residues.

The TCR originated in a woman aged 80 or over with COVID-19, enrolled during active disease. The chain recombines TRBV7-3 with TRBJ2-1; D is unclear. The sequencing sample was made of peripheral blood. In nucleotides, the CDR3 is TGTGCCAGCAGCTTAGGAGAGTACAATGAGCAGTTCTTC. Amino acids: CASSLGEYNEQFF.